Below, 8 T cell receptor beta chains from the same sample are listed, as sequenced in a study of OX40 agonist ivuxolimab in advanced cancers. The assay was immunoSEQ multiplex PCR, and TCRdb's table has in-frame clones only and misses some. The sample carries some 50,000 clones, approximately 84% recorded once. The sample in question was CD4+ or CD8+ T cells sorted from blood, obtained in a trial of the OX40 agonist ivuxolimab. The source of these receptors is an adult with an advanced solid tumor such as melanoma, head and neck, liver or kidney cancer.

This chain connects TRBV5-5 to TRBJ2-7; a weak D match, TRBD2 (5 bases). The germline CDR1 and CDR2 sequences are SGHKS and YYEKEE (reference sequence). The CDR3 contains 15 residues. V lost 0 bases, J lost 2 bases, and 12 bases lay in between. CDR3 protein: CASSLGGSAPYEQYF. The CDR3 DNA follows: TGTGCCAGCAGCTTGGGGGGTAGCGCGCCCTACGAGCAGTACTTC.

The genes are TRBV6-6 and TRBJ2-7; weak D call: TRBD1 (6 bases). V was pared by 6 bases and J by 7 bases, with 10 bases between. The CDR3 length is 11 residues. Germline CDR1 is MNHNY and CDR2 is SVGAGI (reference sequence). CDR3 DNA sequence: TGTGCCAGCAGGAGGGGGAATGAGCAGTACTTC. Its protein is CASRRGNEQYF.

This clone was counted between two and nine times. The chain couples TRBV5-1 to TRBJ2-7, with TRBD1 matching 7 bases. V gave up 4 bases and J gave up 1 base; unmatched junction bases: 8. CDR1 is SGHRS, CDR2 YFSETQ, per germline. CDR3 length: 15 residues. In DNA, the CDR3 is TGCGCCAGCAGCCGGGACAGCGAAAATTCCTACGAGCAGTACTTC. As protein: CASSRDSENSYEQYF.

The chain joins TRBV5-1 to TRBJ2-5; no reliable D call. Looked up from germline, CDR1 is SGHRS and CDR2 is YFSETQ. Between the trimmed V and J ends, which lost 2 bases and 1 base, there was a span of 9 bases. The CDR3 totals 14 residues. The CDR3 loop is CASSFGQPQETQYF. CDR3 in DNA: TGCGCCAGCAGCTTTGGGCAGCCCCAAGAGACCCAGTACTTC.

The chain is built from TRBV4-1 and TRBJ1-2; TRBD1 agrees at 8 bases. J was trimmed by 7 bases and V by 0 bases; bases with no gene match: 7. This CDR3 region has 15 residues. From germline, CDR1 is MGHRA and CDR2 YSYEKL. CDR3 in amino acids: CASSQDGQGIFGYTF. In DNA, the CDR3 is TGCGCCAGCAGCCAAGACGGACAGGGTATTTTTGGCTACACCTTC.

This clone was seen only once. The gene calls are TRBV9 and TRBJ2-7; 7 bases line up with TRBD1. CDR3 length: 17 residues. Germline V gene lookup returns CDR1 SGDLS and CDR2 YYNGEE. V shed 0 bases and J 4 bases; nucleotides not matched to a gene: 13. CDR3 amino acids: CASSVDLSATGLYEQYF. The DNA of the CDR3 is TGTGCCAGCAGCGTAGATCTTTCCGCGACAGGGTTATACGAGCAGTACTTC.

The V gene is TRBV2, the J gene TRBJ1-5; tentatively, D is TRBD1 (6 bases). Germline V gives CDR1 SNHLY, CDR2 FYNNEI. This CDR3 has 13 residues. Trimming cost V 8 bases and J 4 bases, with 12 bases left between them. This chain's CDR3 is CASEGGRNQPQHF. CDR3 sequence (DNA): TGTGCCAGCGAGGGGGGTCGGAATCAGCCCCAGCATTTT.

The V call is TRBV21-1, the J call TRBJ2-3; the table's D call, TRBD1, has no DNA check behind it. TRBV21-1 is a pseudogene segment. The CDR3 runs 14 residues. CDR3 sequence: CASSKAGNTDTQYF. As DNA, the CDR3 is TGTGCCAGCAGCAAAGCGGGCAACACAGATACGCAGTATTTT.